This T cell receptor (beta chain) derives from a study of CD8 T cells in Susac syndrome. Sequencing of TCR beta drew on CD8+ and CD4+ T cells from blood. The germline gives CDR1 LGHDT, CDR2 YNNKEL (reference sequence). The CDR3 length is 15 residues. With 4 bases removed from V and 5 bases from J, the gap between germline ends came to 17 bases. RNA amounts of about 0.5 to 1 ug underwent reverse transcription with random hexamers. TCRdb reprocessed the immunoSEQ multiplex PCR reads with MiXCR, giving one entry per CDR3 protein. The table includes tens of thousands of distinct CDR3 sequences, roughly 93% detected once.

The gene calls are TRBV3-1 and TRBJ2-5; D is unclear. The sequencing input was CD8+ T cells from PBMCs. The sequence derives from a human donor in good health. CDR3 region: CASSPGPPLRETQYF. CDR3 in DNA: TGTGCCAGCAGCCCCGGACCGCCCCTCCGCGAGACCCAGTACTTC.